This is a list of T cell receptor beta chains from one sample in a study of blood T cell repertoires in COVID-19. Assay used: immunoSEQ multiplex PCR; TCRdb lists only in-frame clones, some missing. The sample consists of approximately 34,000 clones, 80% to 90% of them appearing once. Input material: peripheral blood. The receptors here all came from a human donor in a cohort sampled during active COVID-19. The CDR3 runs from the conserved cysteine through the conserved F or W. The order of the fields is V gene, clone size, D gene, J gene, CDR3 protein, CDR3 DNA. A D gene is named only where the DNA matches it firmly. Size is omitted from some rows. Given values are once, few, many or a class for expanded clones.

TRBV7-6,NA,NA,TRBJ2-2,CASSLAGDKADTGELFF,TGTGCCAGCAGCTTAGCTGGGGACAAAGCGGACACCGGGGAGCTGTTTTTT
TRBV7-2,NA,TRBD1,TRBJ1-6,CASSVTGGAKNSPLHF,TGTGCCAGCAGCGTAACAGGGGGCGCGAAGAATTCACCCCTCCACTTT
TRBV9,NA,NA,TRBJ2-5,CASSVAQGGTGKETQYF,TGTGCCAGCAGCGTAGCGCAGGGGGGTACGGGAAAAGAGACCCAGTACTTC
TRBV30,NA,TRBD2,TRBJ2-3,CAWSPAGLAGVLDTQYF,TGTGCCTGGAGTCCCGCGGGACTAGCGGGAGTATTGGATACGCAGTATTTT
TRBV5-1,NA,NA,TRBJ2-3,CASSLGTGFADTQYF,TGCGCCAGCAGCTTGGGTACCGGGTTTGCAGATACGCAGTATTTT
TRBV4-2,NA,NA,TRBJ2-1,CASSQDSAGASYNEQFF,TGTGCCAGCAGCCAAGATAGCGCGGGGGCGAGCTACAATGAGCAGTTCTTC
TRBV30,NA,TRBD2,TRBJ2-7,CAWSGLAGGNEQYF,TGTGCCTGGAGCGGGCTAGCGGGAGGCAACGAGCAGTACTTC
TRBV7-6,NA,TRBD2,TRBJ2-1,CASSLREARNEQFF,TGTGCCAGCAGCTTACGGGAGGCCCGGAATGAGCAGTTCTTC
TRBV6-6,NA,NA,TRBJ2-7,CASRNRDEQYF,TGTGCCAGCAGAAACAGGGACGAGCAGTACTTC
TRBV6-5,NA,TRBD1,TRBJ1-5,CASSYARQGNQPQHF,TGTGCCAGCAGTTACGCGAGACAGGGGAATCAGCCCCAGCATTTT
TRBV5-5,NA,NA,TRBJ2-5,CASSLDGTGTQYF,TGTGCCAGCAGCCTGGACGGAACGGGGACCCAGTACTTC
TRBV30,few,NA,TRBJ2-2,CAWSAIQGSGELFF,TGTGCCTGGAGCGCTATACAGGGCTCCGGGGAGCTGTTTTTT
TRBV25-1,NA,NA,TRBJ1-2,CASSALGPNGGYTF,TGTGCCAGCAGCGCTCTTGGGCCTAATGGGGGCTACACCTTC
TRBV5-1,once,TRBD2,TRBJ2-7,CASSLLGGLAGQEQYF,TGCGCCAGCAGCTTGCTCGGCGGACTAGCGGGGCAAGAGCAGTACTTC
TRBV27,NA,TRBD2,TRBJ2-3,CASSQGLAGTTQYF,TGTGCCAGCAGTCAGGGACTAGCGGGAACTACGCAGTATTTT
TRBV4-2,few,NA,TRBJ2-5,CASSQDTREEETQYF,TGTGCCAGCAGCCAAGATACGAGGGAGGAAGAGACCCAGTACTTC
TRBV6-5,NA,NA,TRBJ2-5,CASSYGSGGRVYF,TGTGCCAGCAGTTACGGTAGTGGAGGACGGGTTTACTTC
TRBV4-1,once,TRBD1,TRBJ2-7,CASSQGAGTGAHEQYF,TGCGCCAGCAGCCAGGGGGCAGGGACAGGGGCCCACGAGCAGTACTTC
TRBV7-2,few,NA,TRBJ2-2,CASSERLSGELFF,TGTGCCAGCAGCGAGAGGCTTAGCGGGGAGCTGTTTTTT
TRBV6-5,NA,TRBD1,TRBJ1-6,CASSHTRGQGGHF,TGTGCCAGCAGCCACACAAGAGGACAGGGCGGCCACTTT
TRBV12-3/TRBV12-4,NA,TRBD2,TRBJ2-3,CASALAGTQYF,TGTGCCAGCGCACTAGCGGGTACGCAGTATTTT
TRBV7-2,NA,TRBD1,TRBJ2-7,CASSLATGTGVTYEQYF,TGTGCCAGCAGCTTAGCAACCGGGACAGGGGTCACCTACGAGCAGTACTTC
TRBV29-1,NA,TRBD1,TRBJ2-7,CSVVNSWTGYEQYF,TGCAGCGTTGTGAACTCTTGGACAGGGTACGAGCAGTACTTC
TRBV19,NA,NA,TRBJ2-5,CASSIGSTGLETQYF,TGTGCCAGTAGTATAGGTAGCACGGGGTTAGAGACCCAGTACTTC
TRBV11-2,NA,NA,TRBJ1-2,CASSLGQGPLLFRTF,TGTGCCAGCAGCTTAGGTCAGGGGCCCCTCCTGTTTCGCACCTTC
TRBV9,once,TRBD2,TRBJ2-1,CASSPQAGGPGNEQFF,TGTGCCAGCAGCCCCCAAGCGGGAGGGCCTGGCAATGAGCAGTTCTTC
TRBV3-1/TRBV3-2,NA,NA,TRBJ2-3,CASSHQRQSDTQYF,TGTGCCAGCAGCCACCAAAGACAGTCAGATACGCAGTATTTT
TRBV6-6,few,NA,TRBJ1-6,CASRRQNNSPLHF,TGTGCCAGCAGGCGACAGAATAATTCACCCCTCCACTTT
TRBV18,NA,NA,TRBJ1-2,CASTSGVGYGYTF,TGTGCCAGCACTTCAGGGGTCGGCTATGGCTACACCTTC
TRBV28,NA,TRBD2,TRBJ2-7,CASSFGGGINYEQYF,TGTGCCAGCAGTTTCGGGGGAGGGATTAACTACGAGCAGTACTTC
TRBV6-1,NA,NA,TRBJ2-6,CASSEVAFSGANVLTF,TGTGCCAGCAGTGAAGTGGCTTTCTCTGGGGCCAACGTCCTGACTTTC
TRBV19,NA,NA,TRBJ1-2,CASRPGPYGYTF,TGTGCCAGTAGGCCGGGTCCGTATGGCTACACCTTC
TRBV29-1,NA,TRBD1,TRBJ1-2,CSVEDRDRGSPWGGYTF,TGCAGCGTTGAAGATCGGGACAGGGGGTCCCCTTGGGGTGGCTACACCTTC
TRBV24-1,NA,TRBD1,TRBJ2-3,CATSPGQGEGVGTDTQYF,TGTGCCACCAGCCCTGGACAGGGGGAGGGGGTTGGTACAGATACGCAGTATTTT
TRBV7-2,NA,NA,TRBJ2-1,CASSRVNEQFF,TGTGCCAGCAGCCGCGTCAATGAGCAGTTCTTC
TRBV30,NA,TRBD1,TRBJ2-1,CAWSVGQVLNEQFF,TGTGCCTGGTCAGTGGGACAGGTGTTGAATGAGCAGTTCTTC
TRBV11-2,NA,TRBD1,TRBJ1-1,CASSRPGTGMNTEAFF,TGTGCCAGCAGCCGTCCCGGGACAGGGATGAACACTGAAGCTTTCTTT
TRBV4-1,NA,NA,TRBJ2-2,CASSQVWPGELFF,TGCGCCAGCAGCCAAGTCTGGCCCGGGGAGCTGTTTTTT
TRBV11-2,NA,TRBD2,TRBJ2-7,CASSLVSGGSGGVYEQYF,TGTGCCAGCAGCTTAGTGTCCGGTGGCTCTGGGGGGGTCTACGAGCAGTACTTC
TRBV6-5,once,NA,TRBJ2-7,CASNSSDRPSSYEQYF,TGTGCCAGCAATTCCTCCGACAGGCCAAGCTCCTACGAGCAGTACTTC
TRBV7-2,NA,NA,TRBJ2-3,CASSQGLRADTQYF,TGTGCCAGCAGCCAGGGACTCCGGGCAGATACGCAGTATTTT
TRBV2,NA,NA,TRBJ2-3,CASNHRSDTQYF,TGTGCCAGCAATCACAGATCAGATACGCAGTATTTT